A selection of T cell receptor beta chains follows, all from one sample in a study of beta chain features in type 1 diabetes. Method: immunoSEQ multiplex PCR; TCRdb's copy keeps in-frame clones and lacks some. This table holds 900,000 or so clones, under 20% found once. The sequenced sample was naive CD4+ T cells from blood. These receptors all come from a woman in her late teens or twenties in good health. Both conserved end residues are part of each CDR3. Fields, in order: V gene, clone size, D gene, J gene, CDR3 DNA, CDR3 protein. The D gene is left open where the match is weak. Size is stated for part of the rows, as once, few or many counts, or as a class when the clone is expanded.

V: TRBV2; size: few; D: NA; J: TRBJ2-2; DNA: TGTGCCAGCAGGACAGGACCATCGAACACCGGGGAGCTGTTTTTT; CDR3: CASRTGPSNTGELFF
V: TRBV6-5; size: few; D: NA; J: TRBJ1-1; DNA: TGTGCCAGCAGTAGCCTTTCGATGAACACTGAAGCTTTCTTT; CDR3: CASSSLSMNTEAFF
V: TRBV20-1; size: NA; D: NA; J: TRBJ2-1; DNA: TGCAGTGCTAGAGGCCGGAATGAGCAGTTCTTC; CDR3: CSARGRNEQFF
V: TRBV7-9; size: NA; D: NA; J: TRBJ2-2; DNA: TGTGCCAGCAGCCGGGACGGACTTAACACCGGGGAGCTGTTTTTT; CDR3: CASSRDGLNTGELFF
V: TRBV19; size: NA; D: NA; J: TRBJ2-7; DNA: TGTGCCAGTAGTTTCCAGGGGTCCTACGAGCAGTACTTC; CDR3: CASSFQGSYEQYF
V: TRBV5-1; size: NA; D: NA; J: TRBJ2-2; DNA: TGCGCCAGCAAGGCCGGACCGAACACCGGGGAGCTGTTTTTT; CDR3: CASKAGPNTGELFF
V: TRBV15; size: NA; D: NA; J: TRBJ2-2; DNA: TGTGCCACCCAGTACAGGAACACCGGGGAGCTGTTTTTT; CDR3: CATQYRNTGELFF
V: TRBV7-9; size: few; D: NA; J: TRBJ1-2; DNA: TGTGCCAGCAGCCCGAAGGGTGACTATGGCTACACCTTC; CDR3: CASSPKGDYGYTF
V: TRBV2; size: NA; D: NA; J: TRBJ1-3; DNA: TGTGCCAGCCACCTCCTGGGAAACACCATATATTTT; CDR3: CASHLLGNTIYF
V: TRBV5-1; size: NA; D: TRBD1; J: TRBJ1-5; DNA: TGCGCCACCGAGACAGGGGAAAGCAATCAGCCCCAGCATTTT; CDR3: CATETGESNQPQHF
V: TRBV19; size: few; D: TRBD2; J: TRBJ2-7; DNA: TGTGCCAGGACCGAGTCTAGCGGGCGATACGAGCAGTACTTC; CDR3: CARTESSGRYEQYF
V: TRBV28; size: NA; D: TRBD1; J: TRBJ1-2; DNA: TGTGCCAGCAGTTTGACAGGGGGTAACTATGGCTACACCTTC; CDR3: CASSLTGGNYGYTF
V: TRBV21-1; size: NA; D: NA; J: TRBJ1-1; DNA: TGTGCCAGCAGCAACCGGGACAGGGAGTCTGAAGCTTTCTTT; CDR3: CASSNRDRESEAFF
V: TRBV4-2; size: NA; D: NA; J: TRBJ2-1; DNA: TGTGCCAGCAGCCCCCTAGGGAACAATGAGCAGTTCTTC; CDR3: CASSPLGNNEQFF
V: TRBV14; size: many; D: NA; J: TRBJ2-5; DNA: TGTGCCAGCAGCCAAGATCGAGTGGGGACCCAGTACTTC; CDR3: CASSQDRVGTQYF
V: TRBV29-1; size: few; D: TRBD1; J: TRBJ1-1; DNA: TGCAGCGTTGAAATTTTCCCGGGACAGGGGCGCAATGAAGCTTTCTTT; CDR3: CSVEIFPGQGRNEAFF
V: TRBV28; size: few; D: NA; J: TRBJ2-5; DNA: TGTGCCAGCGCCCGAGGGGGGGAGACCCAGTACTTC; CDR3: CASARGGETQYF
V: TRBV7-9; size: NA; D: NA; J: TRBJ1-4; DNA: TGTGCCAGCAGCTCGGGACCCCGGAATGAAAAACTGTTTTTT; CDR3: CASSSGPRNEKLFF
V: TRBV9; size: few; D: TRBD2; J: TRBJ2-7; DNA: TGTGCCAGCATCCCCCTAGCGGGAGACTACGAGCAGTACTTC; CDR3: CASIPLAGDYEQYF
V: TRBV27; size: NA; D: TRBD2; J: TRBJ2-5; DNA: TGTGCCAGCAGTCCCACAAGCGGGAATTGGGAGACCCAGTACTTC; CDR3: CASSPTSGNWETQYF
V: TRBV7-2; size: few; D: NA; J: TRBJ2-7; DNA: TGTGCCAGCAGCTTAGCCTCGGGACAAATCTACGAGCAGTACTTC; CDR3: CASSLASGQIYEQYF
V: TRBV7-3; size: few; D: NA; J: TRBJ2-2; DNA: TGTGCCAGCAGCTTAATGGGTGGTGGTAGCGTTACCACCGGGGAGCTGTTTTTT; CDR3: CASSLMGGGSVTTGELFF
V: TRBV27; size: NA; D: NA; J: TRBJ2-2; DNA: TGTGCCAGCAGTCCCTCCTGGTTTGCCGGGGAGCTGTTTTTT; CDR3: CASSPSWFAGELFF
V: TRBV5-6; size: few; D: NA; J: TRBJ2-3; DNA: TGTGCCAGCAGCCCGCGGCGACAGACCACAGATACGCAGTATTTT; CDR3: CASSPRRQTTDTQYF
V: TRBV7-8; size: NA; D: NA; J: TRBJ2-2; DNA: TGTGCCAGCAGCTTATGGGGGGAGCTGTTTTTT; CDR3: CASSLWGELFF
V: TRBV28; size: few; D: NA; J: TRBJ1-5; DNA: TGTGCCAGCAGTTTCGCCGGGTGGGACGGTAGCAATCAGCCCCAGCATTTT; CDR3: CASSFAGWDGSNQPQHF
V: TRBV5-1; size: NA; D: NA; J: TRBJ2-5; DNA: TGCGCCAGCAGCTTAGGGGAAGGACGGCAAGAGACCCAGTACTTC; CDR3: CASSLGEGRQETQYF
V: TRBV29-1; size: NA; D: NA; J: TRBJ2-5; DNA: TGCAGCACTCGGATGGGGACCCAAGAGACCCAGTACTTC; CDR3: CSTRMGTQETQYF
V: TRBV7-9; size: few; D: NA; J: TRBJ2-7; DNA: TGTGCCAGCAGCTTAGCAGGGAACTCCTACGAGCAGTACTTC; CDR3: CASSLAGNSYEQYF
V: TRBV23-1; size: NA; D: NA; J: TRBJ1-1; DNA: TGCGCCAGCAGGATGGTGGGCTTCGTCCAAACTAACACTGAAGCTTTCTTT; CDR3: CASRMVGFVQTNTEAFF
V: TRBV4-1; size: few; D: TRBD1; J: TRBJ2-1; DNA: TGCGCCAGCAGCCCCCGGGACAGGGTATACAATGAGCAGTTCTTC; CDR3: CASSPRDRVYNEQFF
V: TRBV7-9; size: few; D: NA; J: TRBJ2-3; DNA: TGTGCCAGCACCAAAATGGGTCGCACAGATACGCAGTATTTT; CDR3: CASTKMGRTDTQYF
V: TRBV7-2; size: NA; D: NA; J: TRBJ2-3; DNA: TGTGCCAGCAGCTGGGCAGGCACAGATACGCAGTATTTT; CDR3: CASSWAGTDTQYF
V: TRBV28; size: few; D: TRBD2; J: TRBJ2-1; DNA: TGTGCCAGCAGTATAGGGGCTAGCGGTCGCAATGAGCAGTTCTTC; CDR3: CASSIGASGRNEQFF
V: TRBV5-1; size: NA; D: TRBD2; J: TRBJ2-2; DNA: TGCGCCAGCAGCTTCTCTACTAGCGGGAGAAATCCCGGGGAGCTGTTTTTT; CDR3: CASSFSTSGRNPGELFF
V: TRBV7-9; size: few; D: NA; J: TRBJ1-2; DNA: TGTGCCAGCAGCTTATGGCCCGGAAAGACGGCCTATGGCTACACCTTC; CDR3: CASSLWPGKTAYGYTF
V: TRBV28; size: few; D: NA; J: TRBJ1-2; DNA: TGTGCCAGCAGGAAGACAGGCTCTAAGGGCTACACCTTC; CDR3: CASRKTGSKGYTF
V: TRBV2; size: NA; D: TRBD2; J: TRBJ2-1; DNA: TGTGCCAGCAGTTTCGGGACTAGCGGGAGGGGCAATGAGCAGTTCTTC; CDR3: CASSFGTSGRGNEQFF
V: TRBV4-2; size: NA; D: NA; J: TRBJ1-2; DNA: TGTGCCAGCAGCCAAAACTTGGGACGGACTAACTATGGCTACACCTTC; CDR3: CASSQNLGRTNYGYTF
V: TRBV27; size: NA; D: NA; J: TRBJ2-5; DNA: TGTGCCAGCAAGGTCGTGCGGGCCGGTCAAGAGACCCAGTACTTC; CDR3: CASKVVRAGQETQYF
V: TRBV2; size: NA; D: NA; J: TRBJ1-3; DNA: TGTGCCAGCAGTGCCGGGGTGAGGGGTAACACCATATATTTT; CDR3: CASSAGVRGNTIYF
V: TRBV18; size: few; D: TRBD1; J: TRBJ2-5; DNA: TGTGCCAGCTCACTGCAACGGACAGGGGTTGGTGAGACCCAGTACTTC; CDR3: CASSLQRTGVGETQYF
V: TRBV4-2; size: NA; D: NA; J: TRBJ2-2; DNA: TGTGCCAGCAGCCGGTCGGAGGGCCAAACGAACACCGGGGAGCTGTTTTTT; CDR3: CASSRSEGQTNTGELFF
V: TRBV20-1; size: NA; D: NA; J: TRBJ1-2; DNA: TGCAGTGCTCGAGGGATTCTCTTC; CDR3: CSARGILF
V: TRBV6-5; size: few; D: NA; J: TRBJ1-5; DNA: TGTGCCAGCAGTTCTACGCAGGGGCAGCCCCAGCATTTT; CDR3: CASSSTQGQPQHF
V: TRBV28; size: NA; D: NA; J: TRBJ2-7; DNA: TGTGCCAGCAGGGCAGGGCGCTACGAGCAGTACTTC; CDR3: CASRAGRYEQYF
V: TRBV5-4; size: NA; D: NA; J: TRBJ2-1; DNA: TGTGCCAGCAAGGAGACTAGCTCCTACAATGAGCAGTTCTTC; CDR3: CASKETSSYNEQFF
V: TRBV11-2; size: few; D: NA; J: TRBJ2-3; DNA: TGTGCCAGCAGCTTTGGTCAAGATACGCAGTATTTT; CDR3: CASSFGQDTQYF
V: TRBV5-6; size: NA; D: TRBD2; J: TRBJ2-5; DNA: TGTGCCAGCAGCTTTCGGGCGGGAGGTAGGGAGACCCAGTACTTC; CDR3: CASSFRAGGRETQYF